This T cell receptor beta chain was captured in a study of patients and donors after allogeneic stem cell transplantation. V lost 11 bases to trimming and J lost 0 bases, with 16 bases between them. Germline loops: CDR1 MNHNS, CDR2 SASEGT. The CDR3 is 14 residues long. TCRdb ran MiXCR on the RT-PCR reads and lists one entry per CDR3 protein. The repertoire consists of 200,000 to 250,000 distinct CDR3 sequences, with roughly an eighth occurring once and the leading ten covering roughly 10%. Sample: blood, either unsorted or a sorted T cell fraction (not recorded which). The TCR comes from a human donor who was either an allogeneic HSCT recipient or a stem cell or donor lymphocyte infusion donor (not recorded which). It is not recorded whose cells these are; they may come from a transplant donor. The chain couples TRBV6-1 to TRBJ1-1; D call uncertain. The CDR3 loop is CAVRPGILNTEAFF. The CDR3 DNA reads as TGTGCCGTACGACCTGGAATACTGAACACTGAAGCTTTCTTT.